These 16 T cell receptor beta chains were all obtained from the same sample, sequenced in a study of blood T cells in healthy people across ages. The second PCR ran roughly 6 to 11 cycles with a sample-barcoded 5' primer and J-beta primers. TCRdb reprocessed the 5' RACE reads via MiXCR and lists one record per CDR3 protein. This sample has fewer than 800,000 distinct CDR3 sequences, with 45% to 50% found just once. The sample consisted of blood. Receptors were obtained from a woman aged 55-69 years in good health.

The V call is TRBV7-3, the J call TRBJ2-7; 13 bases line up with TRBD2. With the DNA end fitting TRBJ2-5 better, the J assignment may be wrong. CDR1 and CDR2 from the germline V gene are SGHTA and FQGTGA. The CDR3 loop spans 15 amino acids. CDR3 in DNA: TGTGCCAGCAGCATGGGACTAGCGGGATCAGAGACCCAGTACTTC. Translated, it gives CASSMGLAGSETQYF.

The chain carries TRBV29-1 and TRBJ1-2; D is possibly TRBD1 (5 bases). The ends were cut back, 3 bases at V and 0 bases at J, with 14 bases in the middle. This CDR3 is 15 amino acids long. Germline CDR1 and CDR2: SQVTM and ANQGSEA. CDR3 sequence: CSVDRASLSNYGYTF. The CDR3 DNA reads TGCAGCGTTGACAGGGCCTCTCTCTCTAACTATGGCTACACCTTC.

The chain carries TRBV7-8 and TRBJ1-2; 9 bases agree with TRBD1. The CDR3 is made up of 15 amino acids. With 1 base clipped from V and 8 bases from J, the junction kept 8 bases outside the gene matches. Germline V gene sequence: CDR1 SGHVS, CDR2 FQNEAQ. CDR3 sequence: CASSLGAQGAEGYTF. CDR3 DNA: TGTGCCAGCAGCTTAGGCGCACAGGGGGCAGAGGGCTACACCTTC. The whole variable domain, remainder taken from reference TRBV7-8 and TRBJ1-2, is GAGVSQSPRYKVAKRGQDVALRCDPISGHVSLFWYQQALGQGPEFLTYFQNEAQLDKSGLPSDRFFAERPEGSVSTLKIQRTQQEDSAVYLCASSLGAQGAEGYTFGSGTRLTVV.

This clonotype occurred a few times. This chain uses TRBV29-1 with TRBJ1-2; no clear D gene. Germline V lookup: CDR1 SQVTM, CDR2 ANQGSEA. The length of the CDR3 is 11 residues. Trimming shortened V by 4 bases and J by 4 bases, and 7 bases separated the two germline ends. In nucleotides, the CDR3 is TGCAGCGTTGTTAGGGCCTATGGCTACACCTTC. It codes for CSVVRAYGYTF.

The CDR3 here is CSARVGQGGMGQYF. The CDR3 nucleotides read TGCAGTGCTAGAGTTGGACAAGGTGGGATGGGGCAGTACTTC. V usage is TRBV20-1 and J usage is TRBJ2-7; D is perhaps TRBD1 (5 bases). CDR1 and CDR2 from the germline V gene are DFQATT and SNEGSKA (reference sequence). The length of the CDR3 is 14 residues. Trimming left V 1 base short and J 9 bases short, with 19 bases between.

The table lists this clonotype with a few counts. This chain links TRBV12-3 or TRBV12-4 with TRBJ2-5; TRBD1 matches at 7 bases. The ends lost 6 bases at V and 5 bases at J; junction bases unmatched: 15. CDR3 size: 16 residues. CDR3: CASSHTDRVFRETQYF. The CDR3 DNA is TGTGCCAGCAGCCACACCGACAGGGTTTTTCGGGAGACCCAGTACTTC.

The chain recombines TRBV12-3 or TRBV12-4 with TRBJ1-1; D is uncertain. V was cut by 3 bases and J by 5 bases, with 10 bases left in between. The CDR3 contains 13 residues. For the CDR3, the DNA is TGTGCCAGCAGTTTTTCTGCGCGGACTGAAGCTTTCTTT. Translation: CASSFSARTEAFF.

The J gene is TRBJ2-1, the V gene TRBV18; 8 nucleotides line up with TRBD1. The CDR3 is 15 residues long. V lost 7 bases, J lost 0 bases, and 5 bases stayed unmatched. CDR1 and CDR2 from the germline V gene are KGHSH and LQKENI. The CDR3 region is CASFLTGGSYNEQFF. In nucleotides, the CDR3 is TGTGCCAGCTTCTTAACAGGGGGCTCCTACAATGAGCAGTTCTTC.

The V gene is TRBV2, the J gene TRBJ2-2, with D possibly TRBD1 on 6 matching bases. CDR3 length: 16 amino acids. The germline gives CDR1 SNHLY, CDR2 FYNNEI. Trimming took 4 bases from V and 0 from J, leaving 12 bases between them. CDR3 nucleotides: TGTGCCAGCAGTGGTCAGGGGAGTTCGAACACCGGGGAGCTGTTTTTT. Its protein product is CASSGQGSSNTGELFF.

In this sample, this clonotype turned up once. The chain joins TRBV2 to TRBJ2-5; D is tentatively TRBD1 or TRBD2 (5 bases each). There are 14 residues in the CDR3. Trimming took 6 bases from V and 0 from J, leaving 11 bases between them. Germline CDR1 is SNHLY and CDR2 is FYNNEI. The CDR3: CASSRDDYQETQYF. CDR3 bases: TGTGCCAGCAGCAGGGACGACTACCAAGAGACCCAGTACTTC.

In its sample, this clonotype was seen once. The V gene is TRBV11-2, the J gene TRBJ2-3; 8 bases are a match to TRBD2. CDR3 length: 15 amino acids. V was clipped by 5 bases and J by 4 bases; unmatched bases: 8. Germline CDR1 and CDR2: SGHAT and FQNNGV. The CDR3 loop reads CASSPLGGGSDTQYF. DNA for the CDR3: TGTGCCAGCAGCCCCCTCGGGGGGGGCTCAGATACGCAGTATTTT.

The V call is TRBV14, the J call TRBJ2-7, with D unclear. This CDR3 has 13 amino acids. Trimming removed 3 bases from V and 6 bases from J, with 12 bases in between. CDR1 and CDR2 (germline): SGHDN, FVKESK. The CDR3 loop is CASSQADGPEQYF. The CDR3 bases are TGTGCCAGCAGCCAGGCGGATGGGCCCGAGCAGTACTTC.

This chain links TRBV6-2 or TRBV6-3 with TRBJ1-2; no clear D gene. There are 15 residues in the CDR3. The germline CDR1 and CDR2 sequences are MNHEY and SVGEGT. Trimming removed 4 bases from V and 1 base from J, with 13 bases in between. The CDR3 loop reads CASSSKALDNYGYTF. CDR3 in DNA: TGTGCCAGCAGTTCCAAGGCACTCGATAACTATGGCTACACCTTC.

The chain couples TRBV27 to TRBJ2-1, with 7 bases fitting TRBD2. V was clipped by 7 bases and J by 2 bases; unmatched bases: 8. Germline values: CDR1 MNHEY, CDR2 SMNVEV (reference sequence). The CDR3 extends over 15 amino acids. The chain's CDR3 is CASTMVAGAYNEQFF. In nucleotides, the CDR3 is TGTGCCAGCACCATGGTGGCGGGAGCCTACAATGAGCAGTTCTTC.

A few counts support this clonotype. This sequence joins TRBV7-6 and TRBJ2-1; 7 bases agree with TRBD2. CDR1 is SGHVS and CDR2 is FNYEAQ in the germline V gene. V trimming: 1 base; J trimming: 0 bases; junction bases outside the gene matches: 9. The CDR3 loop spans 18 amino acids. The CDR3 sequence: CASSLDPSGLSSYNEQFF. The CDR3 DNA reads TGTGCCAGCAGCTTAGACCCTAGCGGTCTGAGCTCCTACAATGAGCAGTTCTTC.

The CDR3 bases are TGTGCCAGCAGCTTGACAGGAGGTTACAGCGAGCAGTACTTC. Encoded protein: CASSLTGGYSEQYF. This chain links TRBV7-9 with TRBJ2-4, with a weak D call TRBD1 (6 bases). Gene TRBJ2-7 matches the end of the DNA better, so the J call may be wrong. Germline V gene data show CDR1 as SEHNR and CDR2 as FQNEAQ (reference sequence). The CDR3 has 14 residues.